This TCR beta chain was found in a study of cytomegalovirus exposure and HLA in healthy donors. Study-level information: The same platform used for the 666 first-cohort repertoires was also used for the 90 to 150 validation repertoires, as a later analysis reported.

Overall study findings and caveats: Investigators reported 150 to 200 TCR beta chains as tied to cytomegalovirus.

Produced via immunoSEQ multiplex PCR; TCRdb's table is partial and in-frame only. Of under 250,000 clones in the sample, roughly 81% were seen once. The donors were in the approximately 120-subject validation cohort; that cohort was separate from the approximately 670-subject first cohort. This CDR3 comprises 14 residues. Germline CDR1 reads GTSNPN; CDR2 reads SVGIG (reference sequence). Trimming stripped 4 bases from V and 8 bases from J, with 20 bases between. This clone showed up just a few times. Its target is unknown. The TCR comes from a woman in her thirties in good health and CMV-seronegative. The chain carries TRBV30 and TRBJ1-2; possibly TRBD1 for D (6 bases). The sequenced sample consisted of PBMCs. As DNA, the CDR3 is TGTGCCTGGAACCGAATTAGCAGGGGACGGGGCTACACCTTC. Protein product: CAWNRISRGRGYTF. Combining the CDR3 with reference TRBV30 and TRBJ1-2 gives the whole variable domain SQTIHQWPATLVQPVGSPLSLECTVEGTSNPNLYWYRQAAGRGLQLLFYSVGIGQISSEVPQNLSASRPQDRQFILSSKKLLLSDSGFYLCAWNRISRGRGYTFGSGTRLTVV.